A selection of T cell receptor beta chains follows, all from one sample in a study of blood T cell repertoires in COVID-19. Only in-frame clones appear in the TCRdb table, and some are missing; sequencing was by immunoSEQ multiplex PCR. The sample shows about half a million clones, roughly 89% of them seen only once. The sequencing input was peripheral blood. Receptors were obtained from a man aged 18 to 29 with COVID-19, enrolled during active disease. Both conserved end residues are part of each CDR3. The D gene is left open where the match is weak. The size of a clone is reported for some rows only, either as once, few or many, or as a class for expanded clones.

>.|.|TRBV19|TRBJ2-4
TGTGCCAGTAGTATCCCACGGGAAAACATTCAGTACTTC
CASSIPRENIQYF
>few|TRBD2|TRBV4-2|TRBJ2-1
TGTGCCAGCAGCTCAAGCGTCGCGGGGGGGACCGTAGAGCAGTTCTTC
CASSSSVAGGTVEQFF
>.|.|TRBV3-1/TRBV3-2|TRBJ1-5
TGTGCCAGCAGCCAAGGTCACCGGGGGATCCAGCCCCAGCATTTT
CASSQGHRGIQPQHF
>.|TRBD1|TRBV27|TRBJ1-2
TGTGCCAGCAGTCCGCGGACAGGGACAGATGGCTACACCTTC
CASSPRTGTDGYTF
>.|.|TRBV5-5|TRBJ1-4
TGTGCCAGCAGCTTGTCCAGGCCCGCAACTAATGAAAAACTGTTTTTT
CASSLSRPATNEKLFF
>.|TRBD1|TRBV29-1|TRBJ2-7
TGCAGCGTCGGTTCCGACAGGGTATTGTCCTACGAGCAGTACTTC
CSVGSDRVLSYEQYF
>.|TRBD1|TRBV29-1|TRBJ2-1
TGCAGCGTCGCGGGGACAGGGGGCTTCAATGAGCAGTTCTTC
CSVAGTGGFNEQFF
>.|TRBD1|TRBV7-9|TRBJ2-1
TGTGCCAGCAGCTTAGCTGGGACAGGGGGCAATGAGCAGTTCTTC
CASSLAGTGGNEQFF
>.|.|TRBV6-1|TRBJ2-7
TGTGCCAGCAGTGAAGTCTACAACCTATATTTGGAGAAGTACGAGCAGTACTTC
CASSEVYNLYLEKYEQYF
>.|.|TRBV6-5|TRBJ2-7
TGTGCCAGCTCTCTAGGGGCTAGGTCCTACGAGCAGTACTTC
CASSLGARSYEQYF
>few|.|TRBV4-1|TRBJ1-5
TGCGCCAGCAGCCAAGTCCAGGGCGGGGGGGAGCCCCAGCATTTT
CASSQVQGGGEPQHF
>.|.|TRBV13|TRBJ1-6
TGTGCCAGCAGCATATCAGTAAATTCACCCCTCCACTTT
CASSISVNSPLHF
>.|.|TRBV11-2|TRBJ2-1
TGTGCCAGCAGCCCGACTAGGCGCGATGAGCAGTTCTTC
CASSPTRRDEQFF
>.|TRBD1|TRBV9|TRBJ2-7
TGTGCCAGCAGCGTCGGACAGGGGGCGAACTACGAGCAGTACTTC
CASSVGQGANYEQYF
>.|.|TRBV5-5|TRBJ2-7
TGTGCCAGCAGCTTGCTGGTGGGGAGAACGACGGGCGAGCAGTACTTC
CASSLLVGRTTGEQYF
>.|TRBD2|TRBV3-1/TRBV3-2|TRBJ2-5
TGTGCCAGCAGCCAAGATCGGGGGGGCACCCAGTACTTC
CASSQDRGGTQYF
>.|.|TRBV28|TRBJ1-2
TGTGCCAGCAGTTCTGACAGAGCTAACTATGGCTACACCTTC
CASSSDRANYGYTF
>.|.|TRBV11-2|TRBJ1-1
TGTGCCAGCAGCGTGGGGGGGAACACTGAAGCTTTCTTT
CASSVGGNTEAFF
>.|TRBD1|TRBV27|TRBJ2-7
TGTGCCAGCAGTTCACTAGACAGGGCGGCCGAGCAGTACTTC
CASSSLDRAAEQYF
>.|.|TRBV30|TRBJ1-1
TGTGCCTGGAACGGCAGGGTAAACACTGAAGCTTTCTTT
CAWNGRVNTEAFF
>.|.|TRBV11-2|TRBJ2-7
TGTGCCAGCAGCCCAGCGCGTTTAAACAGGAAAAGATACGAGCAGTACTTC
CASSPARLNRKRYEQYF
>.|.|TRBV5-6|TRBJ2-7
TGTGCCAGCAGCTTGGCGGCTAGCGCCTACGAGCAGTACTTC
CASSLAASAYEQYF
>.|.|TRBV6-6|TRBJ2-3
TGTGCCAGCAGTTACTCTCCTAGCCCCACAGATACGCAGTATTTT
CASSYSPSPTDTQYF
>.|.|TRBV11-3|TRBJ1-2
TGTGCCAGCAGCTTATACGGACAGAACTATGGCTACACCTTC
CASSLYGQNYGYTF
>.|TRBD1|TRBV28|TRBJ1-3
TGTGCCAGCAGTTTTCTCGGGACAGGAGGTTCCGGAAACACCATATATTTT
CASSFLGTGGSGNTIYF
>.|.|TRBV7-2|TRBJ1-1
TGTGCCAGCAGCTTATTGGGGGGGGCACAATCTGAAGCTTTCTTT
CASSLLGGAQSEAFF
>.|.|TRBV10-2|TRBJ2-3
TGCGCCAGCAGTGCCAGCGGGACAGGAGGTACGCAGTATTTT
CASSASGTGGTQYF
>.|.|TRBV6-5|TRBJ2-3
TGTGCCAGCACCTATGGGGGCGGGGGAGATACGCAGTATTTT
CASTYGGGGDTQYF
>.|.|TRBV30|TRBJ2-1
TGTGCCTGGGGGGAGAGCAGCAACAATGAGCAGTTCTTC
CAWGESSNNEQFF
>.|.|TRBV11-2|TRBJ1-1
TGTGCCAGCAGCTTAGTACAGGCGGACACTGAAGCTTTCTTT
CASSLVQADTEAFF
>.|.|TRBV29-1|TRBJ1-2
TGCAGCGTTGAGCAGGGCCGGCGAGGCTACACCTTC
CSVEQGRRGYTF
>.|TRBD2|TRBV5-1|TRBJ2-3
TGCGCCAGCAGCTTCTTTACTAGCGGCACAGATACGCAGTATTTT
CASSFFTSGTDTQYF
>.|.|TRBV12-3/TRBV12-4|TRBJ1-2
TGTGCCAGCGGACAGCTCTATGGCTACACCTTC
CASGQLYGYTF
>.|TRBD1|TRBV7-9|TRBJ1-1
TGTGCCAGCAGGCAAGATTGGGACAGGGGGCTGAACACTGAAGCTTTCTTT
CASRQDWDRGLNTEAFF
>once|TRBD2|TRBV20-1|TRBJ2-1
TGCAGTGCTAGTAGTTTAGCGGGCGACTCCTACAATGAGCAGTTCTTC
CSASSLAGDSYNEQFF
>.|.|TRBV6-5|TRBJ1-6
TGTGCCAGCAGTTTAACAGGGTTTAGGGCTTCACCCCTCCACTTT
CASSLTGFRASPLHF
>.|.|TRBV5-5|TRBJ2-3
TGTGCCAGCAGCTTCGCGGAAGATACGCAGTATTTT
CASSFAEDTQYF
>.|.|TRBV11-2|TRBJ2-1
TGTGCCAGCAGCTCCCGAGGTAGCTACAATGAGCAGTTCTTC
CASSSRGSYNEQFF
>.|.|TRBV5-1|TRBJ1-1
TGCGCCAGCAGCTTGGCGGGGGGCTGGAGCACTGAAGCTTTCTTT
CASSLAGGWSTEAFF
>.|TRBD2|TRBV10-3|TRBJ2-7
TGTGCCATCAGTGAGTGGGGACTAGCGGGGGCCGAGCAGTACTTC
CAISEWGLAGAEQYF
>.|.|TRBV20-1|TRBJ2-1
TGCAGTGCTGCGGGAAATGAGCAGTTCTTC
CSAAGNEQFF
>.|.|TRBV7-9|TRBJ1-6
TGTGCCAGCAGCTTAGAGGGGTCCCCCCTCCACTTT
CASSLEGSPLHF
>.|TRBD1|TRBV18|TRBJ2-7
TGTGCCAGCTCTTTCGGCAGGGGGAACGAGCAGTACTTC
CASSFGRGNEQYF
>.|.|TRBV27|TRBJ1-3
TGTGCCAGCAGTTTGGGGGGGCAGGGAGTCCTATATTTT
CASSLGGQGVLYF
>.|TRBD2|TRBV9|TRBJ2-1
TGTGCCAGCAGCGTAGCTCCCGGGGGGCGTAGCGGGGGTTACAATGAGCAGTTCTTC
CASSVAPGGRSGGYNEQFF
>.|.|TRBV20-1|TRBJ2-5
TGCAGTGCTAGATCCGAAGAGACCCAGTACTTC
CSARSEETQYF
>.|.|TRBV5-4|TRBJ2-1
TGTGCCAGCAGCTCCACTTCTGACACCCTCTACAATGAGCAGTTCTTC
CASSSTSDTLYNEQFF
>.|.|TRBV5-6|TRBJ1-4
TGTGCCAGCAGCTTGACTATTAGCGCCAAACTGTTTTTT
CASSLTISAKLFF
>.|TRBD2|TRBV11-2|TRBJ2-5
TGTGCCAGCAGCAATCGGACTAGCGGGAGAACTGAGACCCAGTACTTC
CASSNRTSGRTETQYF
>.|TRBD1|TRBV19|TRBJ1-5
TGTGCCAGTAGTATCCCGGGACAGGCCAATCAGCCCCAGCATTTT
CASSIPGQANQPQHF
>few|TRBD1|TRBV11-2|TRBJ2-7
TGTGCCAGCAGCCAAACCCAGGGGGCCCCCCACGAGCAGTACTTC
CASSQTQGAPHEQYF
>.|.|TRBV18|TRBJ2-3
TGTGCCAGCTCACCACCACGTAAGGGACTTAGCCATGCCACAGATACGCAGTATTTT
CASSPPRKGLSHATDTQYF
>.|.|TRBV7-9|TRBJ2-3
TGTGCCAGCAGACCAACCCGGACAGTCACAGATACGCAGTATTTT
CASRPTRTVTDTQYF